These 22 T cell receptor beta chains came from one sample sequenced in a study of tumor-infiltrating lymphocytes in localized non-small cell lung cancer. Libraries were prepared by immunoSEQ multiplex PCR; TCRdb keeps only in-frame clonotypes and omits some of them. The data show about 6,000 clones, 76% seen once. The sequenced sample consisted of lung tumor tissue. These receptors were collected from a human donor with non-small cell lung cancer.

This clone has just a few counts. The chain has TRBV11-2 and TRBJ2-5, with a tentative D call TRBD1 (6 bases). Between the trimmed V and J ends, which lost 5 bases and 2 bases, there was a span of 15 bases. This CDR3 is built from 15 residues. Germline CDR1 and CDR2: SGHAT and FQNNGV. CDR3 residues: CASSPGQVAQETQYF. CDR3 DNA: TGTGCCAGCAGCCCGGGACAAGTAGCGCAAGAGACCCAGTACTTC. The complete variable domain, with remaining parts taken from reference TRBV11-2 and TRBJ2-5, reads EAGVAQSPRYKIIEKRQSVAFWCNPISGHATLYWYQQILGQGPKLLIQFQNNGVVDDSQLPKDRFSAERLKGVDSTLKIQPAKLEDSAVYLCASSPGQVAQETQYFGPGTRLLVL.

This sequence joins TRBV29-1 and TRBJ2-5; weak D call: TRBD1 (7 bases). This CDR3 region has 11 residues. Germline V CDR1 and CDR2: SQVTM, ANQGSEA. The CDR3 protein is CRGTVGGIQYF. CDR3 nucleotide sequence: TGCAGGGGGACAGTTGGGGGGATTCAGTACTTC.

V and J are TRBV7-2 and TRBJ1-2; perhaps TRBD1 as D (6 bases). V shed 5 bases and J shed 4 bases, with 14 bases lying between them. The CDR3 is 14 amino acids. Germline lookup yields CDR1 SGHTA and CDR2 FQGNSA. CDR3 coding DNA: TGTGCCAGCAGCCCAGGTGGGGGGCCCTATGGCTACACCTTC. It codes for CASSPGGGPYGYTF.

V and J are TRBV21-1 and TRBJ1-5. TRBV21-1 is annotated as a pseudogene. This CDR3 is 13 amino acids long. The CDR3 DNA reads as TGTGCCAGCACCGCCGGGAAAGATCAGCCCCAGCATTTT. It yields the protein CASTAGKDQPQHF.

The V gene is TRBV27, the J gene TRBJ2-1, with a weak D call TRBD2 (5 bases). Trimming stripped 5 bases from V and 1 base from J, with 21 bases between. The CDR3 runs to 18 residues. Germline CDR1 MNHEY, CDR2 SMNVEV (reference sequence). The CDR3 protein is CASSPPSLSGSSYNEQFF. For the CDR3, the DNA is TGTGCCAGCAGTCCGCCTTCCCTGAGCGGTTCATCCTACAATGAGCAGTTCTTC.

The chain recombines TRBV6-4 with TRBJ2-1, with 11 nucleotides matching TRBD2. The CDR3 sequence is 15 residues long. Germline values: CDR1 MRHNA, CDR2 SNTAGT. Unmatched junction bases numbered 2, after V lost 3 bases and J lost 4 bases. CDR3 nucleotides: TGTGCCAGCAGTGAGACTAGCGGGGAATACAATGAGCAGTTCTTC. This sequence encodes CASSETSGEYNEQFF.

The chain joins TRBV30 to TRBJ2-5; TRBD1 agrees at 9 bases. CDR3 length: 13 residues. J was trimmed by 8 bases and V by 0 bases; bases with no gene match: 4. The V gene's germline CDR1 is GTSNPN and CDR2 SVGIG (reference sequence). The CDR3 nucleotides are TGTGCCTGGAGTGTACAGGGGGCTTCAACCCAGTACTTC. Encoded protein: CAWSVQGASTQYF. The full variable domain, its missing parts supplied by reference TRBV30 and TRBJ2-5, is SQTIHQWPATLVQPVGSPLSLECTVEGTSNPNLYWYRQAAGRGLQLLFYSVGIGQISSEVPQNLSASRPQDRQFILSSKKLLLSDSGFYLCAWSVQGASTQYFGPGTRLLVL.

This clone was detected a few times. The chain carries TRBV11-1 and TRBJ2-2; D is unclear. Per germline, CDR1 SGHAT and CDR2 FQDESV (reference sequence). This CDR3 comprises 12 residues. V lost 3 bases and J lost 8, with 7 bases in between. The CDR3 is CASSFDRGELFF. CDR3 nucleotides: TGTGCCAGCAGCTTCGACCGAGGGGAGCTGTTTTTT.

CDR3 nucleotides: TGTGCCAGCACCGATAGCGGGAGGGCGACAGATACGCAGTATTTT. Protein product: CASTDSGRATDTQYF. The chain combines TRBV28 with TRBJ2-3; TRBD2 matches 11 bases. Germline V gene data show CDR1 as MDHEN and CDR2 as SYDVKM. This CDR3 is 15 amino acids long. The trim removed 7 bases at V and 3 bases at J, leaving 6 bases unmatched.

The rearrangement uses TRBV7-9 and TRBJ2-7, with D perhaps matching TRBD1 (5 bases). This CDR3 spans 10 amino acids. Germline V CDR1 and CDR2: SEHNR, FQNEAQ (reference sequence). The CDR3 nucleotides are TGTGGGTGGGGCTCGGACGAGCAGTACTTC. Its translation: CGWGSDEQYF.

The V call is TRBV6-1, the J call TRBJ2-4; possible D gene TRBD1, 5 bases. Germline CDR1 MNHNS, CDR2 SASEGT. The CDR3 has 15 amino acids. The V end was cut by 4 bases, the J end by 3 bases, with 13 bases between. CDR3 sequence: CASSGRVLDKNIQYF. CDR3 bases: TGTGCCAGCAGTGGCAGGGTGTTAGACAAAAACATTCAGTACTTC.

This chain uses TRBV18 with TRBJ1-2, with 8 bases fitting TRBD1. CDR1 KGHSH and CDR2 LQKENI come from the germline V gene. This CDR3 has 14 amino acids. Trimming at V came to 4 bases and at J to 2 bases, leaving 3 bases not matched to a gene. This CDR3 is CASSLGQGNYGYTF. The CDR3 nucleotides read TGTGCCAGCTCACTCGGACAGGGCAACTATGGCTACACCTTC. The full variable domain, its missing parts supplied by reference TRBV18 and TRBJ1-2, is NAGVMQNPRHLVRRRGQEARLRCSPMKGHSHVYWYRQLPEEGLKFMVYLQKENIIDESGMPKERFSAEFPKEGPSILRIQQVVRGDSAAYFCASSLGQGNYGYTFGSGTRLTVV.

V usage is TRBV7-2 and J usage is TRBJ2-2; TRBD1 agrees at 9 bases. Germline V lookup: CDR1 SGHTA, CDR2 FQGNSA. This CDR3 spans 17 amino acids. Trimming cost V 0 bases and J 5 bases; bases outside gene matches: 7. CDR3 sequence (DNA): TGTGCCAGCAGCTTAGCGACTCCGGGACAGGGAACCGGGGAGCTGTTTTTT. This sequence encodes CASSLATPGQGTGELFF.

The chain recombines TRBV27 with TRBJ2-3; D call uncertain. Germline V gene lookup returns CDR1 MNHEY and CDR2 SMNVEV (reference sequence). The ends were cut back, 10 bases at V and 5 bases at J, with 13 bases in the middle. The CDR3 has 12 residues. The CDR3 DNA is TGTGCCACCAGCCCAGTGGGAGATACGCAGTATTTT. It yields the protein CATSPVGDTQYF.

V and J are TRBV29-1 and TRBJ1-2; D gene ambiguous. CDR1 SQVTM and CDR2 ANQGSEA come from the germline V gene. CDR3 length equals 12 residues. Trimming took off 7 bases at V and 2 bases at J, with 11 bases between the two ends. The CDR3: CSASQRNYGYTF. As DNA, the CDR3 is TGCAGCGCCTCGCAGCGCAACTATGGCTACACCTTC.

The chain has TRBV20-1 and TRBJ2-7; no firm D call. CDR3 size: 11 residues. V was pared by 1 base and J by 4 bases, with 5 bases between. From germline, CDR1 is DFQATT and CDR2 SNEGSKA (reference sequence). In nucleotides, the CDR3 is TGCAGTGCTAGAGGCCCGTACGAGCAGTACTTC. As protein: CSARGPYEQYF.

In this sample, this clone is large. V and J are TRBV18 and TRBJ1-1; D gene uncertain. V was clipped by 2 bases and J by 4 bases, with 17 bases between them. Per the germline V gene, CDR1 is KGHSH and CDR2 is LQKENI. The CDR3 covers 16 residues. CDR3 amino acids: CASSPIPGWESTEAFF. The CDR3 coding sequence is TGTGCCAGCTCACCAATCCCCGGATGGGAATCCACTGAAGCTTTCTTT.

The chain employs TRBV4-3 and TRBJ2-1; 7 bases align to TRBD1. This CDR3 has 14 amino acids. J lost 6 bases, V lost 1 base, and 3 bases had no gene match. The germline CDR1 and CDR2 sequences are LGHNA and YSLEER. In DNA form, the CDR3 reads TGCGCCAGCAGCCAAGGGAGACAGGGCAATGAGCAGTTCTTC. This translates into CASSQGRQGNEQFF.

The CDR3 sequence is CATSREAGLESPLHF. CDR3 DNA sequence: TGTGCCACCAGCAGAGAGGCAGGGTTAGAGTCACCCCTCCACTTT. V is TRBV15 and J is TRBJ1-6; TRBD1 might be the D (5 bases). Trimming pared 0 bases from V and 10 bases from J, leaving 13 bases between. The CDR3 runs to 15 residues. The germline gives CDR1 LNHNV, CDR2 YYDKDF (reference sequence).

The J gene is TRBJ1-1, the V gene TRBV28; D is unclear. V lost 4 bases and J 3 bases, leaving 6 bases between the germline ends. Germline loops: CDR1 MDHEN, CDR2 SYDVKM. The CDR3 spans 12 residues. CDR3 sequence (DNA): TGTGCCAGCAGTTATCAACACACTGAAGCTTTCTTT. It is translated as CASSYQHTEAFF.

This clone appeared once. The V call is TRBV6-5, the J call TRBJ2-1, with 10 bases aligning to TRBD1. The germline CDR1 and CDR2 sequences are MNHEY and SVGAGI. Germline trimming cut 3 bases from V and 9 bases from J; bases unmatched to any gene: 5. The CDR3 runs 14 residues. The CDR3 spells CASSYGTGALEQFF. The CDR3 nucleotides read TGTGCCAGCAGTTATGGGACAGGGGCGCTTGAGCAGTTCTTC.

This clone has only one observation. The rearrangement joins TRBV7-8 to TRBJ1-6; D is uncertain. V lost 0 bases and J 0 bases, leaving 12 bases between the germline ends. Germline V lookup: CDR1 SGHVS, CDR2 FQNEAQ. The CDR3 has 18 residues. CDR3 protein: CASSLARPASSYNSPLHF. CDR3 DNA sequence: TGTGCCAGCAGCTTAGCGAGGCCCGCGAGCTCCTATAATTCACCCCTCCACTTT.